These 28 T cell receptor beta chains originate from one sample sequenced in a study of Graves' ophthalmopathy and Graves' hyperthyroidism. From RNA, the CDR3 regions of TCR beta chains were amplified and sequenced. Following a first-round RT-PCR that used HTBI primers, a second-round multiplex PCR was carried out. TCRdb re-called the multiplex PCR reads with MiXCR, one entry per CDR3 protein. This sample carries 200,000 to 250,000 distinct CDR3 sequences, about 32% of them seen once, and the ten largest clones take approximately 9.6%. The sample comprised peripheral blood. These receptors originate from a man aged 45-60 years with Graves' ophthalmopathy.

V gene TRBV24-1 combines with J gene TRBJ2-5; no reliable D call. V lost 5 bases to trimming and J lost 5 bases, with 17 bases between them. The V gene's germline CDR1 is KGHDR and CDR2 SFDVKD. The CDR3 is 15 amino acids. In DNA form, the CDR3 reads TGTGCCACCAGTGCGGTGGCAGGTGGTAGTGAGACCCAGTACTTC. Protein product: CATSAVAGGSETQYF.

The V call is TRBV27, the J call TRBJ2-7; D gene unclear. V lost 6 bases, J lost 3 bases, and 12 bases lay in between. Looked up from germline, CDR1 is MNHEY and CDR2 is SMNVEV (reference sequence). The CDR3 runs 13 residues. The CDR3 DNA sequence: TGTGCCAGCAGCCCCACTGGCGACTACGAGCAGTACTTC. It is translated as CASSPTGDYEQYF.

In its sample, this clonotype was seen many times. The CDR3 region has the DNA TGTGCCAGCAGTGACCCAGGGAGAGGCTACGAGCAGTACTTC. Its protein product is CASSDPGRGYEQYF. The chain is built from TRBV2 and TRBJ2-7; D possibly uses TRBD1 or TRBD2 (5 bases each). V lost 3 bases and J lost 3, with 12 bases in between. Germline loops: CDR1 SNHLY, CDR2 FYNNEI. The CDR3 spans 14 residues.

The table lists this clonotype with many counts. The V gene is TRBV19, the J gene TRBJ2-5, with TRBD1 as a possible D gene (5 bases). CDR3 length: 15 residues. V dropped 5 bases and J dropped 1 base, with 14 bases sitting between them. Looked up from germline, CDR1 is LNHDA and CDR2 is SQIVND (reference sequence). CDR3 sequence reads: CASSLNDSPQETQYF. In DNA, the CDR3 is TGTGCCAGTAGTCTGAACGACAGTCCCCAAGAGACCCAGTACTTC.

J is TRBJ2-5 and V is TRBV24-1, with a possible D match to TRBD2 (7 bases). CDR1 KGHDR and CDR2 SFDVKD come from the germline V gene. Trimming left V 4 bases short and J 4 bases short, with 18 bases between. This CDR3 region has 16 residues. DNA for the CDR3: TGTGCCACCAGTGACCCCGGGGGGCCAGAGGGAGAGACCCAGTACTTC. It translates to CATSDPGGPEGETQYF.

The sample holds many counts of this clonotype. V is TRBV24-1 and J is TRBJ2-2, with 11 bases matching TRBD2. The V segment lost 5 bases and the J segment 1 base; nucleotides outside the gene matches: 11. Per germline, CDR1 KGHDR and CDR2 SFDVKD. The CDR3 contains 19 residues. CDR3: CATSGVPGLAEQNTGELFF. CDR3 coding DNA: TGTGCCACCAGTGGCGTCCCGGGACTAGCGGAGCAGAACACCGGGGAGCTGTTTTTT.

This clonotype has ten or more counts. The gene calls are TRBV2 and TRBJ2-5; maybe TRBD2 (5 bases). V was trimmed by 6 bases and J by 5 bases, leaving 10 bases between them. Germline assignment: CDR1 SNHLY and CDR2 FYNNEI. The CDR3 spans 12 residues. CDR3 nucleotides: TGTGCCAGCAGCGGGATCTTGGAGACCCAGTACTTC. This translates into CASSGILETQYF.

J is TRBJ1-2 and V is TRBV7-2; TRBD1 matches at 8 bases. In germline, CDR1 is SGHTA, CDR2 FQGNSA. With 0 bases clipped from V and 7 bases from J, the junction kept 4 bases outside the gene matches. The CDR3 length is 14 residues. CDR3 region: CASSLADRVRGYTF. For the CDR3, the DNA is TGTGCCAGCAGCTTAGCGGACAGGGTCCGTGGCTACACCTTC.

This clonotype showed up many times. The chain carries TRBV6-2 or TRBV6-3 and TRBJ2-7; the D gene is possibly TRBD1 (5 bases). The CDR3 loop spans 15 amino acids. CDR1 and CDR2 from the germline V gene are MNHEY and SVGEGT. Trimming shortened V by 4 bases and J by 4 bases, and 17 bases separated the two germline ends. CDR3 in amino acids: CASSSTDMYRYEQYF. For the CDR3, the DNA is TGTGCCAGCAGTTCCACGGACATGTATCGTTACGAGCAGTACTTC.

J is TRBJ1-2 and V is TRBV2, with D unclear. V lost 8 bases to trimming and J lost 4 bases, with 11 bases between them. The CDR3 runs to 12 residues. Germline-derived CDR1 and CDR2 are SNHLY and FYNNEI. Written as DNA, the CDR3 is TGTGCCAGCGGCCGCAGTCTCTATGGCTACACCTTC. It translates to CASGRSLYGYTF.

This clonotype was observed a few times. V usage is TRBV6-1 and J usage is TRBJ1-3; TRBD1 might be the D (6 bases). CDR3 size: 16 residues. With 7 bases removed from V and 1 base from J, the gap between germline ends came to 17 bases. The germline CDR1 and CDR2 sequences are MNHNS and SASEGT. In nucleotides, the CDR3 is TGTGCCAGCAAGGAAGGGGGTATTGGTTCTGGAAACACCATATATTTT. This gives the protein CASKEGGIGSGNTIYF.

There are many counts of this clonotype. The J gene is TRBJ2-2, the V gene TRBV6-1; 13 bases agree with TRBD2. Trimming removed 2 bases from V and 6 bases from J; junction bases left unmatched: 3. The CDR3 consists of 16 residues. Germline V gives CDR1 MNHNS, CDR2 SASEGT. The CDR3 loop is CASSENGLAGAGELFF. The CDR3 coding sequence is TGTGCCAGCAGTGAAAATGGACTAGCGGGAGCCGGGGAGCTGTTTTTT.

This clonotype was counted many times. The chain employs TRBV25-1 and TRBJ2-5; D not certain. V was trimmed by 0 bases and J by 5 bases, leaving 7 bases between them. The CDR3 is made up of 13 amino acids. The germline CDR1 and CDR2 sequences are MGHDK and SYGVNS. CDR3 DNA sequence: TGTGCCAGCAGTGAATATAGGACGGAGACCCAGTACTTC. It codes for CASSEYRTETQYF.

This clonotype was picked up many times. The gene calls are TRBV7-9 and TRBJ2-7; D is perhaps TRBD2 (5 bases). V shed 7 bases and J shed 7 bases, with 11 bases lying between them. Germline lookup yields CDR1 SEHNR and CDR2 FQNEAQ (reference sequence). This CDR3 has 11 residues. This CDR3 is CASTNGEEQYF. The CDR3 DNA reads TGTGCCAGCACTAACGGGGAAGAGCAGTACTTC.

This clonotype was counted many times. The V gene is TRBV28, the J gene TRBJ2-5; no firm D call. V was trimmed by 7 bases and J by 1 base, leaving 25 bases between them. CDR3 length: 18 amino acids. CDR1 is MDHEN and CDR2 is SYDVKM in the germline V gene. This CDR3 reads CASTLLGTGRASQETQYF. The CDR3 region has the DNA TGTGCCAGCACCCTCCTGGGAACGGGTCGGGCTAGCCAAGAGACCCAGTACTTC.

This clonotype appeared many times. This CDR3 reads CASSSHSSYNEQFF. In DNA form, the CDR3 reads TGTGCCAGCAGTTCTCATAGCTCCTACAATGAGCAGTTCTTC. The chain employs TRBV28 and TRBJ2-1; D uncertain. V lost 4 bases, J lost 0 bases, and 7 bases lay in between. The CDR3 spans 14 residues. CDR1 is MDHEN and CDR2 is SYDVKM in the germline V gene.

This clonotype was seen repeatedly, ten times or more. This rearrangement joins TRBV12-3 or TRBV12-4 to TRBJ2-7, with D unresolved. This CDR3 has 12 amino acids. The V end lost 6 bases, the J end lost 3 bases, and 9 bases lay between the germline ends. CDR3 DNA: TGTGCCAGCAGCATGGGGAACTACGAGCAGTACTTC. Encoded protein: CASSMGNYEQYF.

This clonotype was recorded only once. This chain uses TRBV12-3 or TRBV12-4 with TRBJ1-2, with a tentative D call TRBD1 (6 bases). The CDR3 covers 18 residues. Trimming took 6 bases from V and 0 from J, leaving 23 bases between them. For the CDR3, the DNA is TGTGCCAGCAGATTTACAGGGTTTCGGGAGAAAGCTAACTATGGCTACACCTTC. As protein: CASRFTGFREKANYGYTF.

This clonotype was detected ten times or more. The CDR3 region has the DNA TGTGCCACCAGTAAAGACGGCAGCAATCAGCCCCAGCATTTT. This codes for CATSKDGSNQPQHF. The chain joins TRBV24-1 to TRBJ1-5; D ambiguous. The ends were cut back, 6 bases at V and 1 base at J, with 9 bases in the middle. Germline V gives CDR1 KGHDR, CDR2 SFDVKD. The CDR3 extends over 14 amino acids.

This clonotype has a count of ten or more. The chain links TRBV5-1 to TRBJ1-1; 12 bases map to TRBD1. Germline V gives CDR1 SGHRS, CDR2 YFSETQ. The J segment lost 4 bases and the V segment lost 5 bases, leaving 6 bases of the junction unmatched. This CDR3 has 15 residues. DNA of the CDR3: TGCGCCAGCAGAGCCGGGACAGGGGGCGGCACTGAAGCTTTCTTT. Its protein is CASRAGTGGGTEAFF.

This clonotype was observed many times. The CDR3 nucleotides read TGTGCCAGCAGTGGGACAGGGAAGAGCCGGATCAAAAACATTCAGTACTTC. Translation: CASSGTGKSRIKNIQYF. The rearrangement joins TRBV6-2 or TRBV6-3 to TRBJ2-4; the match to TRBD1 covers 9 bases. CDR1 and CDR2 (germline): MNHEY, SVGEGT. The CDR3 runs to 17 residues. V trimming: 5 bases; J trimming: 3 bases; junction bases outside the gene matches: 11.

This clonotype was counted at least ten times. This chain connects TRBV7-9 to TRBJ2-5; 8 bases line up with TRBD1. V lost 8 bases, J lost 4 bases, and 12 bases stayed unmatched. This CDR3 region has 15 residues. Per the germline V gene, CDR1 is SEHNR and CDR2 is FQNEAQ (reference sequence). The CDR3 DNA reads TGTGCCAGCCGCAGCGGACAGGGCCATTCAGAGACCCAGTACTTC. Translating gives CASRSGQGHSETQYF.

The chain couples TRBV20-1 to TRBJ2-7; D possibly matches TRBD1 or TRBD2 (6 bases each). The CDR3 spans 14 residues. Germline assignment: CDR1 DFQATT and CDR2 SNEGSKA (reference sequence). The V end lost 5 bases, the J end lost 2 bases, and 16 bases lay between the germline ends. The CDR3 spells CSAPAGGYTYEQYF. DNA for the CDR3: TGCAGTGCTCCGGCCGGGGGCTACACCTACGAGCAGTACTTC.

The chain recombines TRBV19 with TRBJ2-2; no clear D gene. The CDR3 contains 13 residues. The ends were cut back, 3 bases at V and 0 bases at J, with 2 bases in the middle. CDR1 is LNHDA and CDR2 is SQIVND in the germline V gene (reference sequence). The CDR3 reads CASSITNTGELFF. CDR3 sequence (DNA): TGTGCCAGTAGTATTACGAACACCGGGGAGCTGTTTTTT.

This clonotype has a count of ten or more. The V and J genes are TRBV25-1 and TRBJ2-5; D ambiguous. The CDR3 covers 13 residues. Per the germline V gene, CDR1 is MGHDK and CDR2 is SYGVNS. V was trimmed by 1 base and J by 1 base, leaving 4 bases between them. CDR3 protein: CASSEFAQETQYF. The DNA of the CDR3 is TGTGCCAGCAGTGAATTTGCCCAAGAGACCCAGTACTTC.

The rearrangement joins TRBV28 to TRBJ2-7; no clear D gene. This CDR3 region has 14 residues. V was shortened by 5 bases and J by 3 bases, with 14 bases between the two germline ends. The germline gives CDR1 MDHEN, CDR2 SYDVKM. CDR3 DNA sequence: TGTGCCAGCAGTCCCTGGCCAGAAGTCTACGAGCAGTACTTC. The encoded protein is CASSPWPEVYEQYF.

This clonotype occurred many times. The CDR3 loop is CASSPGSNRGYGYTF. CDR3 nucleotide sequence: TGTGCCAGCAGTCCAGGGTCGAACAGAGGTTATGGCTACACCTTC. The rearrangement joins TRBV2 to TRBJ1-2; D may be TRBD1 (5 bases). Trimming took 5 bases from V and 5 from J, leaving 18 bases between them. Looked up from germline, CDR1 is SNHLY and CDR2 is FYNNEI. The CDR3 has 15 residues. The complete variable domain, with remaining parts taken from reference TRBV2 and TRBJ1-2, reads EPEVTQTPSHQVTQMGQEVILRCVPISNHLYFYWYRQILGQKVEFLVSFYNNEISEKSEIFDDQFSVERPDGSNFTLKIRSTKLEDSAMYFCASSPGSNRGYGYTFGSGTRLTVV.

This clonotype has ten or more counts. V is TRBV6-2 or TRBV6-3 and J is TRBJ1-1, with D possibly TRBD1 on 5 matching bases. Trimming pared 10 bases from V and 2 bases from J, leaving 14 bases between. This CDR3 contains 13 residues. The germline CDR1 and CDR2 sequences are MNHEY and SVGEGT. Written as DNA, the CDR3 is TGTGCCACTGGGGACCCTCCTAACACTGAAGCTTTCTTT. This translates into CATGDPPNTEAFF.